The clone carrying this TCR beta chain showed up just a few times. Germline-derived CDR1 and CDR2 are LNHDA and SQIVND (reference sequence). Trimming left V 4 bases short and J 11 bases short, with 14 bases between. The CDR3 spans 12 residues. The data were taken from a study of blood T cell repertoires in COVID-19. Turning to the study itself: COVID-19 samples collected from the United States, Italy and Spain covered acute and convalescent phases. Sources were T cells, B-cell-depleted T cells, or PBMCs; the material itself was cDNA or gDNA.

Authors' processing steps: Reference gene primer amplification yielded estimated nucleated cell counts. Data came from immunoSEQ multiplex PCR; TCRdb stores just in-frame clones and leaves some out. The D gene and trimming were derived from the DNA, and the V and J assignments and clone size from that table. This sample has approximately 380,000 clones, with 85% found just once. The TCR sequence derives from a woman aged 18-30 years with acute or convalescent COVID-19. The sample taken for sequencing was peripheral blood. This chain connects TRBV19 to TRBJ1-1, with D perhaps TRBD1 (6 bases). CDR3 loop: CASSTSPGGAFF. In nucleotides, the CDR3 is TGTGCCAGTAGTACTTCTCCGGGGGGCGCTTTCTTT.